The rows below give T cell receptor beta chains drawn from one sample of a study of blood T cell repertoires in COVID-19. The repertoire was sequenced with immunoSEQ multiplex PCR; TCRdb's copy has only in-frame clones and lacks some. The sample lists 150,000 or so clones, about 92% seen once, with over 15% in the top ten. The sample consisted of peripheral blood. These receptors were taken from a man aged 55 to 69 with active or convalescent COVID-19. CDR3s include the opening cysteine and the closing phenylalanine or tryptophan. The D gene is left open where the match is weak. Some rows have no size entry. The others give once, few or many, or a class for an expanded clone.

d_call j_call clone_size v_call cdr3_aa cdr3_nt
. TRBJ2-3 once TRBV2 CATLGPSHIDTQYF TGTGCCACCCTAGGGCCTAGCCATATAGATACGCAGTATTTT
. TRBJ1-4 . TRBV7-9 CASSLVFGKLFF TGTGCCAGCAGCTTAGTGTTTGGCAAACTGTTTTTT
. TRBJ2-5 . TRBV27 CASSFWGVETQYF TGTGCCAGCAGTTTTTGGGGGGTAGAGACCCAGTACTTC
. TRBJ1-3 . TRBV5-1 CASSFQGGNTIYF TGCGCCAGCAGCTTTCAGGGTGGAAACACCATATATTTT
. TRBJ1-2 . TRBV5-1 CASSLDPGITEYGYTF TGCGCCAGCAGCTTGGACCCGGGTATAACGGAGTATGGCTACACCTTC
TRBD1 TRBJ1-6 once TRBV11-2 CASQKGANTPLHF TGTGCCTCCCAGAAGGGGGCCAATACACCCCTCCACTTT
. TRBJ2-5 . TRBV18 CASSPLGGVQETQYF TGTGCCAGCTCACCCCTCGGGGGTGTCCAAGAGACCCAGTACTTC
TRBD1 TRBJ1-3 . TRBV19 CASSRDSSGNTIYF TGTGCCAGTAGTAGGGACAGCTCTGGAAACACCATATATTTT
. TRBJ1-1 . TRBV2 CASRDTANTEAFF TGTGCCAGCAGAGACACAGCAAACACTGAAGCTTTCTTT
TRBD1 TRBJ1-3 once TRBV29-1 CSVAQTGTGNTIYF TGCAGCGTGGCCCAGACAGGGACTGGAAACACCATATATTTT
. TRBJ1-4 . TRBV4-1 CASSQARGATNEKLFF TGCGCCAGCAGCCAAGCGCGGGGCGCGACTAATGAAAAACTGTTTTTT
TRBD1 TRBJ1-2 few TRBV6-5 CASSNSGQGNGYTF TGTGCCAGCAGCAATTCGGGACAGGGTAATGGCTACACCTTC
. TRBJ1-1 . TRBV29-1 CSTQEGTEAFF TGCAGCACCCAGGAGGGCACTGAAGCTTTCTTT
TRBD2 TRBJ2-3 . TRBV3-1/TRBV3-2 CASSLRLATADTQYF TGTGCCAGCAGCCTCCGACTAGCGACGGCAGATACGCAGTATTTT
. TRBJ1-4 . TRBV16 CASSLRVASNEKLFF TGTGCCAGCAGCCTTCGGGTCGCATCTAATGAAAAACTGTTTTTT
TRBD1 TRBJ1-6 . TRBV6-6 CASSQTTGGSLNSPLHF TGTGCCAGCAGTCAGACGACAGGGGGCTCTTTAAATTCACCCCTCCACTTT
TRBD2 TRBJ2-7 . TRBV19 CASSIDSPSLAGSYEQYF TGTGCCAGTAGTATAGATAGCCCCTCACTAGCGGGAAGTTACGAGCAGTACTTC
. TRBJ2-1 . TRBV7-7 CASSLASDSKQFF TGTGCCAGCAGCTTAGCCAGCGACTCTAAGCAGTTCTTC
TRBD1 TRBJ1-6 . TRBV5-1 CASSLDHPGTDNSPLHF TGCGCCAGCAGCTTGGATCATCCCGGGACAGACAATTCACCCCTCCACTTT
. TRBJ2-3 . TRBV6-2/TRBV6-3 CASSYAGIADTQYF TGTGCCAGCAGTTACGCGGGAATCGCAGATACGCAGTATTTT
TRBD1 TRBJ2-5 few TRBV19 CASSTTGAIKETQYF TGTGCCAGTAGTACGACAGGGGCGATAAAAGAGACCCAGTACTTC
TRBD1 TRBJ1-1 . TRBV6-1 CASSERDRANTEAFF TGTGCCAGCAGTGAAAGGGACAGGGCGAACACTGAAGCTTTCTTT
TRBD1 TRBJ1-2 . TRBV28 CASSFPGQGNYGYTF TGTGCCAGCAGTTTCCCGGGACAGGGGAACTATGGCTACACCTTC
TRBD1 TRBJ2-2 many TRBV6-4 CASRTGQDTGELFF TGTGCCAGCAGGACAGGACAGGACACCGGGGAGCTGTTTTTT
TRBD1 TRBJ1-2 . TRBV28 CASSAPGTGYGYTF TGTGCCAGCAGTGCCCCCGGGACAGGGTACGGCTACACCTTC
TRBD1 TRBJ1-4 . TRBV19 CASSARTGLRSEKLFF TGTGCCAGTAGTGCCAGGACAGGGTTGAGAAGTGAAAAACTGTTTTTT
. TRBJ2-7 few TRBV15 CATSRTATYEQYF TGTGCCACCAGCAGGACAGCAACCTACGAGCAGTACTTC
TRBD2 TRBJ2-5 once TRBV18 CASSPEYLGGGPLETQYF TGTGCCAGCTCACCGGAATACCTGGGCGGGGGGCCATTAGAGACCCAGTACTTC
TRBD1 TRBJ1-2 . TRBV15 CATSKDRGLYGYTF TGTGCCACCAGCAAAGACAGGGGGCTCTATGGCTACACCTTC
TRBD1 TRBJ1-2 . TRBV3-1/TRBV3-2 CASSQVAATGFGYTF TGTGCCAGCAGCCAAGTAGCCGCGACAGGGTTTGGCTACACCTTC
TRBD1 TRBJ1-2 . TRBV30 CAWSVLTGGSGYTF TGTGCCTGGAGTGTACTAACAGGGGGCTCTGGCTACACCTTC
. TRBJ1-1 . TRBV2 CASRQGEQFEAFF TGTGCCAGCAGACAGGGAGAACAATTTGAAGCTTTCTTT
. TRBJ1-5 . TRBV19 CASNGRTYGNQPQHF TGTGCCAGCAATGGCCGAACATACGGCAATCAGCCCCAGCATTTT
. TRBJ2-7 once TRBV21-1 CASIRADRGPFYEQYF TGTGCCAGCATCCGAGCCGACAGGGGCCCTTTTTACGAGCAGTACTTC
. TRBJ2-7 . TRBV29-1 CSVRRGIYEQYF TGCAGCGTTCGCAGGGGAATCTACGAGCAGTACTTC
. TRBJ1-1 . TRBV27 CARGPGGPPEAFF TGTGCCAGAGGCCCGGGGGGACCCCCTGAAGCTTTCTTT
. TRBJ1-5 . TRBV27 CASSPPPATGSGNSNQPQHF TGTGCCAGCAGTCCACCTCCCGCCACAGGATCAGGTAATAGCAATCAGCCCCAGCATTTT
TRBD2 TRBJ2-7 . TRBV2 CASNSVTSTSVQYF TGTGCCAGCAATTCGGTGACTAGCACGTCAGTGCAGTACTTC